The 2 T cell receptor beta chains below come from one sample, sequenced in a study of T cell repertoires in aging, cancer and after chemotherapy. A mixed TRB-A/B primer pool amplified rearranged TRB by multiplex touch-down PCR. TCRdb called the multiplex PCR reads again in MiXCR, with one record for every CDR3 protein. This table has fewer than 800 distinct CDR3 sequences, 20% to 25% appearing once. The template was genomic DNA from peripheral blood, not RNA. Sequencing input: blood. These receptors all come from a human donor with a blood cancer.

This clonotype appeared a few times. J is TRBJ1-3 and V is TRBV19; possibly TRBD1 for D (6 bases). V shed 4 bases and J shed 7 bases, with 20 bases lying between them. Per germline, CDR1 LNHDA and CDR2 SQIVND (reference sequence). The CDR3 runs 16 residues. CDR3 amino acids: CASSTGRGGPRNTIYF. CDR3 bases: TGTGCCAGTAGTACGGGCCGCGGGGGGCCTAGGAACACCATATATTTT.

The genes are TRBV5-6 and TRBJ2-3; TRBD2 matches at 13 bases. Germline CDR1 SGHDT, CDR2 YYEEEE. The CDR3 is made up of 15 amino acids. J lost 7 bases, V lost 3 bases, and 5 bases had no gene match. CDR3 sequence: CASSYMTSGGNTQYF. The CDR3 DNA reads TGTGCCAGCAGCTACATGACTAGCGGGGGGAATACGCAGTATTTT.